These T cell receptor beta chains were read from a single sample in a study of CD8 T cells in ankylosing spondylitis. TCRdb analysed the 5' RACE reads with MiXCR anew, one entry per CDR3 protein. The sample yields about 160,000 distinct CDR3 sequences, around 20% seen once. The specimen was blood, either unsorted or a sorted T cell fraction (not recorded which). These receptors were obtained from a male donor with ankylosing spondylitis or in good health (not recorded which). CDR3s include the opening cysteine and the closing phenylalanine or tryptophan. Fields, in order: CDR3 DNA, CDR3 protein, V gene, J gene, clone size, D gene, CDR3 length. The D gene is left open where the match is weak. Clone size appears in some rows only: once, few, many, or a class for an expanded clone.

CDR3 DNA: TGCAGCGTCGCCAGAGGGGGGGCCGAAGATACGCAGTATTTT
CDR3 protein: CSVARGGAEDTQYF
V gene: TRBV29-1
J gene: TRBJ2-3
clone size: NA
D gene: NA
CDR3 length: 14

CDR3 DNA: TGTGCCAACCGAGGTGGTGTAGGGCCCACGGACTATGGCTACACCTTC
CDR3 protein: CANRGGVGPTDYGYTF
V gene: TRBV2
J gene: TRBJ1-2
clone size: few
D gene: NA
CDR3 length: 16

CDR3 DNA: TGTGCCAGCAGCTTAGGGCTAGCGGCCAACAATGAGCAGTTCTTC
CDR3 protein: CASSLGLAANNEQFF
V gene: TRBV7-8
J gene: TRBJ2-1
clone size: many
D gene: TRBD2
CDR3 length: 15

CDR3 DNA: TGTGCCAGCAGGAGTATACTAGCTGAGACCCAGTACTTC
CDR3 protein: CASRSILAETQYF
V gene: TRBV11-2
J gene: TRBJ2-5
clone size: few
D gene: NA
CDR3 length: 13

CDR3 DNA: TGCGCCAGCAGCGAACCGGGGGGACTAGCGGGAGGGAACAATGAGCAGTTCTTC
CDR3 protein: CASSEPGGLAGGNNEQFF
V gene: TRBV5-1
J gene: TRBJ2-1
clone size: NA
D gene: TRBD2
CDR3 length: 18

CDR3 DNA: TGCAGTGCCCATACTAGCGGGAGAGGGAATGAGCAGTTCTTC
CDR3 protein: CSAHTSGRGNEQFF
V gene: TRBV20-1
J gene: TRBJ2-1
clone size: many
D gene: TRBD2
CDR3 length: 14

CDR3 DNA: TGTGCCAGCAGCTTGCGGGACTCAAGACGCACAGATACGCAGTATTTT
CDR3 protein: CASSLRDSRRTDTQYF
V gene: TRBV7-8
J gene: TRBJ2-3
clone size: few
D gene: NA
CDR3 length: 16

CDR3 DNA: TGCGCCAGCAGCTCGGCGCAGCCTACTGAAGCTTTCTTT
CDR3 protein: CASSSAQPTEAFF
V gene: TRBV5-1
J gene: TRBJ1-1
clone size: many
D gene: NA
CDR3 length: 13

CDR3 DNA: TGTGCCAGCAGCCGAAAGGGGGAGACTGAAGCTTTCTTT
CDR3 protein: CASSRKGETEAFF
V gene: TRBV3-1
J gene: TRBJ1-1
clone size: few
D gene: NA
CDR3 length: 13

CDR3 DNA: TGCGCCAGCAGCCACAACAGGGACGGGACCGGGGAGCTGTTTTTT
CDR3 protein: CASSHNRDGTGELFF
V gene: TRBV5-1
J gene: TRBJ2-2
clone size: NA
D gene: NA
CDR3 length: 15

CDR3 DNA: TGTGCCAGCAGCTTAGATTCTCTCGGAGGAGGAAACATTCAGTACTTC
CDR3 protein: CASSLDSLGGGNIQYF
V gene: TRBV7-8
J gene: TRBJ2-4
clone size: NA
D gene: NA
CDR3 length: 16

CDR3 DNA: TGTGCCAGCAGCTTAGCTCTAGCGGGAGCCGAGCAGTACTTC
CDR3 protein: CASSLALAGAEQYF
V gene: TRBV7-9
J gene: TRBJ2-7
clone size: few
D gene: TRBD2
CDR3 length: 14

CDR3 DNA: TGCAGCGTTGGAGGGCCCGGCCCTCTCAATGAGCAGTTCTTC
CDR3 protein: CSVGGPGPLNEQFF
V gene: TRBV29-1
J gene: TRBJ2-1
clone size: NA
D gene: NA
CDR3 length: 14

CDR3 DNA: TGTGCCAGCAGTTTATACCGGGACAGGGCTACAGCTTTCTTT
CDR3 protein: CASSLYRDRATAFF
V gene: TRBV28
J gene: TRBJ1-1
clone size: many
D gene: TRBD1
CDR3 length: 14

CDR3 DNA: TGTGCCAGCAGTCCCGGGACTAGCGCATACGAGCAGTACTTC
CDR3 protein: CASSPGTSAYEQYF
V gene: TRBV3-1
J gene: TRBJ2-7
clone size: once
D gene: TRBD2
CDR3 length: 14

CDR3 DNA: TGCGCCAGCAGCTTGGTCACAGGGACTAAAAACATTCAGTACTTC
CDR3 protein: CASSLVTGTKNIQYF
V gene: TRBV5-1
J gene: TRBJ2-4
clone size: few
D gene: NA
CDR3 length: 15